These T cell receptor beta chains were read from a single sample in a study of cytomegalovirus exposure and HLA in healthy donors. Libraries were prepared by immunoSEQ multiplex PCR; TCRdb keeps only in-frame clonotypes and omits some of them. The sample shows 100,000 to 150,000 clones, 80% of them seen only once. Sequenced material: PBMCs. The receptor source for this set is a young man in good health and CMV-seropositive. CDR3s include the opening cysteine and the closing phenylalanine or tryptophan. The order of the fields is V gene, clone size, D gene, J gene, CDR3 protein, CDR3 DNA. D genes are given only for firm matches. The listing skips clone size in some rows; elsewhere it reads once, few, many or a size class.

TRBV4-1	-	TRBD1	TRBJ1-2	CASSHSLGGAGGYTF	TGCGCCAGCAGCCACTCCCTAGGGGGCGCGGGTGGCTACACCTTC
TRBV23-1	-	TRBD1	TRBJ1-1	CASSPDRRRISAFF	TGCGCCAGCAGCCCGGACAGGCGACGAATTTCGGCTTTCTTT
TRBV10-2	-	TRBD2	TRBJ2-3	CASSETSGTDTQYF	TGCGCCAGCAGTGAGACTAGCGGCACAGATACGCAGTATTTT
TRBV2	-	-	TRBJ1-2	CASSSGSSSGGYTF	TGTGCCAGCAGTAGCGGGTCCTCGTCGGGTGGCTACACCTTC
TRBV5-1	-	-	TRBJ2-2	CASSRSTSNTGELFF	TGCGCCAGCAGCCGCTCCACTAGCAACACCGGGGAGCTGTTTTTT
TRBV10-3	-	-	TRBJ1-3	CAIRQDRTGYTIYF	TGTGCCATCAGGCAAGACAGGACTGGGTACACCATATATTTT
TRBV6-1	-	TRBD1	TRBJ1-3	CASHRDRGNTIYF	TGTGCCAGCCACCGGGACAGGGGGAACACCATATATTTT
TRBV18	-	-	TRBJ2-7	CASSPTDSPSYEQYF	TGTGCCAGCTCACCTACCGACAGCCCCTCCTACGAGCAGTACTTC
TRBV6-1	-	-	TRBJ1-1	CASVSHTRGAEAFF	TGTGCCAGCGTTTCACACACCAGAGGTGCTGAAGCTTTCTTT
TRBV19	-	-	TRBJ1-1	CASSILRGRGVGNTEAFF	TGTGCCAGTAGTATCCTCCGGGGCAGGGGCGTAGGGAACACTGAAGCTTTCTTT
TRBV2	-	-	TRBJ1-4	CASADTGFNEKLFF	TGTGCCAGTGCCGACACAGGTTTTAATGAAAAACTGTTTTTT
TRBV7-9	-	-	TRBJ1-4	CASSPSEREKLFF	TGTGCCAGCAGCCCCTCGGAGAGGGAAAAACTGTTTTTT
TRBV7-9	few	-	TRBJ2-3	CASSSWGHTDTQYF	TGTGCCAGCAGCTCCTGGGGGCACACAGATACGCAGTATTTT
TRBV6-6	-	TRBD1	TRBJ2-1	CASTHRDRQRNEQFF	TGTGCCAGCACCCACCGGGACAGGCAGAGGAATGAGCAGTTCTTC
TRBV27	-	-	TRBJ1-5	CASSPYDRSNQPQHF	TGTGCCAGCAGTCCCTACGACAGGAGCAATCAGCCCCAGCATTTT
TRBV29-1	-	-	TRBJ2-3	CSVEPGVRTDTQYF	TGCAGCGTTGAGCCGGGGGTTCGCACAGATACGCAGTATTTT
TRBV19	-	-	TRBJ2-5	CASSIDAGLETQYF	TGTGCCAGTAGTATAGATGCCGGGTTAGAGACCCAGTACTTC
TRBV7-9	-	-	TRBJ1-4	CASSFPGPGNEKLFF	TGTGCCAGCAGCTTCCCAGGGCCAGGGAATGAAAAACTGTTTTTT
TRBV2	-	-	TRBJ1-1	CASSLVEAEAFF	TGTGCCAGCAGTCTGGTGGAGGCTGAAGCTTTCTTT
TRBV5-1	-	-	TRBJ1-1	CASSSTGGRIGDTEAFF	TGCGCCAGCAGCTCGACCGGGGGGCGGATAGGGGACACTGAAGCTTTCTTT
TRBV30	-	-	TRBJ1-1	CAWSRPKGKTNTEAFF	TGTGCCTGGAGTCGCCCCAAGGGGAAAACGAACACTGAAGCTTTCTTT
TRBV7-8	-	-	TRBJ1-2	CASTIKPRGGYGYTF	TGTGCCAGCACCATAAAACCACGGGGTGGCTATGGCTACACCTTC
TRBV5-1	-	TRBD1	TRBJ1-2	CASSLGGTGEFYYGYTF	TGCGCCAGCAGCTTGGGCGGGACAGGGGAATTTTACTATGGCTACACCTTC
TRBV2	once	-	TRBJ2-5	CASSELVGEETQYF	TGTGCCAGCAGTGAATTAGTGGGAGAAGAGACCCAGTACTTC
TRBV7-3	-	TRBD1	TRBJ2-1	CASSSIAQGAGYNEQFF	TGTGCCAGCAGCTCCATCGCGCAGGGGGCGGGTTACAATGAGCAGTTCTTC
TRBV13	-	-	TRBJ2-7	CASSFGLNEQYF	TGTGCCAGCAGCTTCGGTTTGAACGAGCAGTACTTC
TRBV19	-	-	TRBJ2-6	CASSMAGKTGANVLTF	TGTGCCAGTAGTATGGCAGGAAAAACTGGGGCCAACGTCCTGACTTTC
TRBV6-1	-	-	TRBJ2-1	CASSGRRGHVQISYNEQFF	TGTGCCAGCAGTGGAAGGCGGGGGCACGTTCAAATTTCCTACAATGAGCAGTTCTTC
TRBV27	once	TRBD1	TRBJ2-7	CASSFGQGTYEQYF	TGTGCCAGCAGTTTTGGACAGGGGACTTACGAGCAGTACTTC
TRBV29-1	-	-	TRBJ1-1	CSVEDTGWGTEAFF	TGCAGCGTTGAAGATACAGGGTGGGGGACTGAAGCTTTCTTT
TRBV29-1	-	-	TRBJ2-2	CSVDNRDTGELFF	TGCAGCGTTGATAACAGGGACACCGGGGAGCTGTTTTTT
TRBV5-1	-	-	TRBJ2-7	CASSSGTPVGEQYF	TGCGCCAGCAGCTCGGGGACTCCAGTCGGGGAGCAGTACTTC